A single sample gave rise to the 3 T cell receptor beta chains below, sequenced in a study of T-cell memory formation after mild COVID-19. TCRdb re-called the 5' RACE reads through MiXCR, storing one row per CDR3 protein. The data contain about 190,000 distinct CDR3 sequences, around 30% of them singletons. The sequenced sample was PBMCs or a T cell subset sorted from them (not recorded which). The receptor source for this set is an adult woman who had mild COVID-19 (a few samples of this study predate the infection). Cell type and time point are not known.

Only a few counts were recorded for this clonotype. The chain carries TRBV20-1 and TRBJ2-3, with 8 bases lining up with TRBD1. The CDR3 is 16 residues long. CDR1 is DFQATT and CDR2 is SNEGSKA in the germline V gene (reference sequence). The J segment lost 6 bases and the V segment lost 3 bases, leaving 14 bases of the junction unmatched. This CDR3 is CSAREPWDRLRDTQYF. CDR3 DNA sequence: TGCAGTGCTAGGGAACCCTGGGACAGGCTGAGGGATACGCAGTATTTT.

The CDR3 DNA reads TGCGCCAGCAGCTTCAGGGACCCGAACACCGGGGAGCTGTTTTTT. Translated: CASSFRDPNTGELFF. The J gene is TRBJ2-2, the V gene TRBV5-1; D is tentatively TRBD1 or TRBD2 (5 bases each). Per germline, CDR1 SGHRS and CDR2 YFSETQ. This CDR3 contains 15 residues. Trimming pared 2 bases from V and 0 bases from J, leaving 8 bases between.

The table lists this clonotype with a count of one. The CDR3 DNA reads as TGTGCCAGCAGTTTAGTGGGGCTCTATGGCTACACCTTC. Its translation is CASSLVGLYGYTF. This chain connects TRBV12-3 or TRBV12-4 to TRBJ1-2; a possible D gene is TRBD1 (5 bases). The CDR3 runs to 13 residues. V lost 1 base and J 4 bases, leaving 7 bases between the germline ends.